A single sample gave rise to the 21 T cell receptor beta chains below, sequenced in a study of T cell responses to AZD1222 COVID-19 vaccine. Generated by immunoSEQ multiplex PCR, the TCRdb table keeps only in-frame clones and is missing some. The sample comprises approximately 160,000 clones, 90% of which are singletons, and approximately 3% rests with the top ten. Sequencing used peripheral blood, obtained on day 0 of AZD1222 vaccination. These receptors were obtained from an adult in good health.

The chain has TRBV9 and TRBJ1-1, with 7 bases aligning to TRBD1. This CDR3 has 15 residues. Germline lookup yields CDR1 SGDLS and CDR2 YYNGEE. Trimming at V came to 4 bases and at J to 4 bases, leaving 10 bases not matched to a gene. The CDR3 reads CASSPQGTRSTEAFF. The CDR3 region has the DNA TGTGCCAGCAGCCCACAGGGGACGAGGAGCACTGAAGCTTTCTTT.

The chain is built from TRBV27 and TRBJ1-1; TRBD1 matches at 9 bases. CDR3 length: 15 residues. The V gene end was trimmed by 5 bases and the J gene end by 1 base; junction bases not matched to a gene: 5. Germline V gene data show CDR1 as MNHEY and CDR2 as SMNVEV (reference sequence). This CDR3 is CASSTRDRANTEAFF. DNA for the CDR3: TGTGCCAGCAGTACTCGGGACAGGGCGAACACTGAAGCTTTCTTT.

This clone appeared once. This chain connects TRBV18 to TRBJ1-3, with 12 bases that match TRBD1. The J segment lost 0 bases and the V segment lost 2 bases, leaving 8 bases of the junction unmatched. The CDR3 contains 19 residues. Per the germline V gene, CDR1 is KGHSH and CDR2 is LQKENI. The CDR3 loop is CASSPVPGQGAVSGNTIYF. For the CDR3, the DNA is TGTGCCAGCTCACCAGTCCCGGGACAGGGGGCGGTCTCTGGAAACACCATATATTTT.

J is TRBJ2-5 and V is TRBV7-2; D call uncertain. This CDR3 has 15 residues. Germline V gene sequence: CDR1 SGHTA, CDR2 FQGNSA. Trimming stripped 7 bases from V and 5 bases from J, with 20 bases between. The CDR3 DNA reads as TGTGCCAGCATCCAGAGACCAGAGCCTTGGGAGACCCAGTACTTC. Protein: CASIQRPEPWETQYF.

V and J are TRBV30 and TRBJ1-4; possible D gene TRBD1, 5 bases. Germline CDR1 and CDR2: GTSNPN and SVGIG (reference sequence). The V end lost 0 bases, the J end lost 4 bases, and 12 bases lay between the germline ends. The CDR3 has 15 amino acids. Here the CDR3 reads CAWSVLGRGNEKLFF. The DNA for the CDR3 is TGTGCCTGGAGTGTATTGGGACGCGGTAATGAAAAACTGTTTTTT.

The CDR3 DNA reads as TGTGCCAGCAGTTTACCCGGCCGGCCCTCTGGGGCCAACGTCCTGACTTTC. It codes for CASSLPGRPSGANVLTF. This chain joins TRBV6-2 or TRBV6-3 and TRBJ2-6; D remains ambiguous. CDR1 is MNHEY and CDR2 is SVGEGT in the germline V gene. Trimming took 4 bases from V and 0 from J, leaving 13 bases between them. The CDR3 spans 17 residues.

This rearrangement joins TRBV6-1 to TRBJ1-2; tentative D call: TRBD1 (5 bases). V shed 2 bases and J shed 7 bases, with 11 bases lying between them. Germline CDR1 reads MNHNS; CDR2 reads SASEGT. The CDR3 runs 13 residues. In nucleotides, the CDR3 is TGTGCCAGCAGTGAATCAGGGAGTGGTGGCTACACCTTC. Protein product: CASSESGSGGYTF.

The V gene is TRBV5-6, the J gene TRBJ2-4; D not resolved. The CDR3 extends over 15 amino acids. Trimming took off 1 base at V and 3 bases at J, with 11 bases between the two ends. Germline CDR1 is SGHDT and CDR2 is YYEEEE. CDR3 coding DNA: TGTGCCAGCAGCTTGAGGTCAGGAGTCAAAAACATTCAGTACTTC. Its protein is CASSLRSGVKNIQYF. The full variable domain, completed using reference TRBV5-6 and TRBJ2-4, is DAGVTQSPTHLIKTRGQQVTLRCSPKSGHDTVSWYQQALGQGPQFIFQYYEEEERQRGNFPDRFSGHQFPNYSSELNVNALLLGDSALYLCASSLRSGVKNIQYFGAGTRLSVL.

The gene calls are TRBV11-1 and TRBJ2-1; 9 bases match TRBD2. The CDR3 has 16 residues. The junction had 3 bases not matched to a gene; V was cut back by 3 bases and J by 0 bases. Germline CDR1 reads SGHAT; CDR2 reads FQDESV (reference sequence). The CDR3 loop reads CASSLLAGSSYNEQFF. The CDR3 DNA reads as TGTGCCAGCAGCTTGCTAGCGGGAAGCTCCTACAATGAGCAGTTCTTC. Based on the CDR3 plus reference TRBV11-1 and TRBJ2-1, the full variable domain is EAEVAQSPRYKITEKSQAVAFWCDPISGHATLYWYRQILGQGPELLVQFQDESVVDDSQLPKDRFSAERLKGVDSTLKIQPAELGDSAMYLCASSLLAGSSYNEQFFGPGTRLTVL.

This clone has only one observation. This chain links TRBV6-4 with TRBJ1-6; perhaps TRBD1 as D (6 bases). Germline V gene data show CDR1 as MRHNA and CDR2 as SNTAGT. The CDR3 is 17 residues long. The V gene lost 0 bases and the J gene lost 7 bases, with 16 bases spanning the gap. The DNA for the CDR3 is TGTGCCAGCAGTGACTCTTATCCGACAGGCCCGAATTCACCCCTCCACTTT. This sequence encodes CASSDSYPTGPNSPLHF.

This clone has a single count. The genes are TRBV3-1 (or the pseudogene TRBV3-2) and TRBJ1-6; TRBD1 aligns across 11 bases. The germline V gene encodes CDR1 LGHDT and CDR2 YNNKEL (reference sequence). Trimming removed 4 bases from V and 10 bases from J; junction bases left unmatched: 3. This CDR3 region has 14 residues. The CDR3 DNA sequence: TGTGCCAGCAGCCCGGGACAGGGGGGATCACCCCTCCACTTT. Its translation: CASSPGQGGSPLHF.

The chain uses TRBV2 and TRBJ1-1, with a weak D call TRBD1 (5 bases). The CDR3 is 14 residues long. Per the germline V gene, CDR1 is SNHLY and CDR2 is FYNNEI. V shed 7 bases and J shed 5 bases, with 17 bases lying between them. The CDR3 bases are TGTGCCAGCATTCCGGGACGCCGGGGTACTGAAGCTTTCTTT. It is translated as CASIPGRRGTEAFF.

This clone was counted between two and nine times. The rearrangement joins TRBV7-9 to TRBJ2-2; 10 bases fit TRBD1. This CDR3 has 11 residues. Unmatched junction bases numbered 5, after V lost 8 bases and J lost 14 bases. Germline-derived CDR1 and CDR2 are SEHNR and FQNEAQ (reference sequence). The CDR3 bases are TGTGCCAGCCTAGGGACAGGGGTACTGTTTTTT. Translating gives CASLGTGVLFF.

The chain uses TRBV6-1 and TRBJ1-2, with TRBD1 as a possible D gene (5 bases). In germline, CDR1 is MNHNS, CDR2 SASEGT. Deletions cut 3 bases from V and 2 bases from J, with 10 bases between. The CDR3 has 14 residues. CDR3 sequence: CASSDPRGNYGYTF. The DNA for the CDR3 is TGTGCCAGCAGTGACCCCCGGGGGAACTATGGCTACACCTTC.

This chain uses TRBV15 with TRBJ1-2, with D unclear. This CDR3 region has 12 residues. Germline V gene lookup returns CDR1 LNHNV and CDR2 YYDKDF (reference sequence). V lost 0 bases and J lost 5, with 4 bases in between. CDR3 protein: CATSRDEYGYTF. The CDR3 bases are TGTGCCACCAGCAGAGACGAATATGGCTACACCTTC.

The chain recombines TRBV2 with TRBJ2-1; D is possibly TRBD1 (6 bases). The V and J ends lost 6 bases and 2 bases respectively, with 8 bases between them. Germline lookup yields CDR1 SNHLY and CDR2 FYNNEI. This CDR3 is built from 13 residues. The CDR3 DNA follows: TGTGCCAGCAGCGGACAGACCTACAATGAGCAGTTCTTC. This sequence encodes CASSGQTYNEQFF.

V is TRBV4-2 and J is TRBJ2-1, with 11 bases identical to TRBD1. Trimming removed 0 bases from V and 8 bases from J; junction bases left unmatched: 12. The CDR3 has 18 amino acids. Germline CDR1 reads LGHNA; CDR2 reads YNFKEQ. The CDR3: CASSQEGPWTGGLDEQFF. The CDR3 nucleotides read TGTGCCAGCAGCCAAGAGGGACCGTGGACAGGGGGCCTCGATGAGCAGTTCTTC.

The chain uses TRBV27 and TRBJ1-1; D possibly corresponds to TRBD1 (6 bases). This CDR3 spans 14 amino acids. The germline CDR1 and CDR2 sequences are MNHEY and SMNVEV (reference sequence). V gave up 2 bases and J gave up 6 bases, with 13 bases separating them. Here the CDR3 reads CASSLNRELAEAFF. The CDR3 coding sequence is TGTGCCAGCAGTTTAAACAGGGAGCTAGCTGAAGCTTTCTTT.

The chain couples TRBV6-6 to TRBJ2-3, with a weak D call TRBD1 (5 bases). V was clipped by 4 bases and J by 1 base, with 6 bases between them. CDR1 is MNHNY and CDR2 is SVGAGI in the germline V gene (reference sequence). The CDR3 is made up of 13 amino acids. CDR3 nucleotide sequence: TGTGCCAGCAGTTTGACAGGCACAGATACGCAGTATTTT. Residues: CASSLTGTDTQYF.

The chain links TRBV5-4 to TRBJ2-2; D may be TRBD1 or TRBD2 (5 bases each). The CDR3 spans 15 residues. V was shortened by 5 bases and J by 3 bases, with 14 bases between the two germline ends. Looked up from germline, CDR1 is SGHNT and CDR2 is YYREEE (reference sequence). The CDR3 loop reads CASRMGRVHTGELFF. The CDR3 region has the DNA TGTGCCAGCAGAATGGGACGGGTCCACACCGGGGAGCTGTTTTTT.

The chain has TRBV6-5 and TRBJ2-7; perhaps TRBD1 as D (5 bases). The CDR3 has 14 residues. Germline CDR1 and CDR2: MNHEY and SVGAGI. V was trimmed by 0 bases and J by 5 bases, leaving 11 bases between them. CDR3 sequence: CASSYSIARDEQYF. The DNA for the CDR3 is TGTGCCAGCAGTTACTCGATCGCCAGGGACGAGCAGTACTTC.